Shown below are 2 T cell receptor beta chains from a single sample sequenced in a study of T-cell memory formation after mild COVID-19. TCRdb used MiXCR to reprocess the 5' RACE reads, holding one entry per CDR3 protein. The data contain just over 300,000 distinct CDR3 sequences, roughly 21% of them singletons. Sequenced input: PBMCs or a T cell subset sorted from them (not recorded which). Receptors originate from a man aged 18 to 29 who had mild COVID-19 (a few samples of this study predate the infection). Cell type and time point are not known.

The V and J genes are TRBV11-2 and TRBJ2-1, with 7 bases matching TRBD2. J was trimmed by 0 bases and V by 5 bases; bases with no gene match: 7. The CDR3 has 16 amino acids. Germline lookup yields CDR1 SGHAT and CDR2 FQNNGV. In DNA, the CDR3 is TGTGCCAGCAGCGCAGGACTAGACAGCTCCTACAATGAGCAGTTCTTC. Protein sequence: CASSAGLDSSYNEQFF.

The chain carries TRBV20-1 and TRBJ1-1; no clear D gene. V lost 5 bases, J lost 5 bases, and 9 bases lay in between. The CDR3 loop spans 11 amino acids. CDR1 is DFQATT and CDR2 is SNEGSKA in the germline V gene (reference sequence). The CDR3 DNA sequence: TGCAGTGCTTCGACGGCAACTGAAGCTTTCTTT. Translated: CSASTATEAFF.